The source of this T cell receptor beta chain is a study of cytotoxic CD8 clonotypes in ibrutinib-treated CLL. Study in general: Responses: roughly 24 partial, 2 complete; after median around 70 months, roughly 15 stayed remitted, roughly 12 progressed. Once treatment had gone on for a median of around eleven months, range 6 to 36, response samples were drawn. A mean of approximately 260,000 productive templates and over 75,000 productive rearrangements was obtained per sample.

Clones were sequenced by immunoSEQ multiplex PCR, and TCRdb holds only the in-frame ones, with some missing. The sample includes 150,000 or so clones, 77% seen only once; the top ten take 28%. Remarks on this clone: Its antigen is unidentified.

Germline CDR1 SGDLS, CDR2 YYNGEE. The CDR3 runs to 13 residues. V was shortened by 3 bases and J by 3 bases, with 10 bases between the two germline ends. General study points: Starting clonality was above that of age-matched healthy donors and tracked circulating CD8+ T-cell counts.

The source of this sequence is a human donor with chronic lymphocytic leukemia. This sample comprised PBMCs, obtained after 12 months of ibrutinib treatment. J is TRBJ2-7 and V is TRBV9; tentatively, D is TRBD1 (6 bases). CDR3 nucleotide sequence: TGTGCCAGCAGCGGACCACAGGGCTACGAGCAGTACTTC. It encodes CASSGPQGYEQYF.